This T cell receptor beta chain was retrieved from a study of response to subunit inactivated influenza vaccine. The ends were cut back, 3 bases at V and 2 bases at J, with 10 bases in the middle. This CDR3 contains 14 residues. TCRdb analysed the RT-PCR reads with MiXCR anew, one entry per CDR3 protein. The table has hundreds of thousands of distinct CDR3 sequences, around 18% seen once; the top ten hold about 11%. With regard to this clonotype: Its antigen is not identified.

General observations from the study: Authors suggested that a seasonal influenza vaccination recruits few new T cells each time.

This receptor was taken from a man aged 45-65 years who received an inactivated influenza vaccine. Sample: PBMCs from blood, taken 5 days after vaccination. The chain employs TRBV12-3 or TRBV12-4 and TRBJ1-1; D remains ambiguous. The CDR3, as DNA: TGTGCCAGCAGTTTGCTGACACCTAACACTGAAGCTTTCTTT. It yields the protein CASSLLTPNTEAFF.